The following is a T cell receptor (beta chain) sequence with its context. Its antigen remains unidentified. Per-base qualities were not stored, and no clone one base away is much larger. This entry belongs to a study of a mutant IDH1 vaccine in newly diagnosed glioma (dated by TCRdb to about 2021). With regard to the full study: Across visits V03 through V10, patients got a total of eight vaccinations, given in weeks 1, 3, 5, 7, 11, 15, 19 and 23. Vaccination was initiated 4-6 weeks after radiotherapy alone, or concurrently with temozolomide cycles in the chemotherapy-containing groups. Of the approximately 29 treated patients, about 62% were male and approximately 40% were female, and a mean age of 40.4 years was recorded. Before enrollment, most patients had been given radiochemotherapy with temozolomide as standard therapy, while the rest had received either radiotherapy alone or temozolomide alone. Peripheral blood was collected at six visits: V03 (baseline), V05, V07, V10, V12 and V13. For exploratory analyses, about 25 treated patients had longitudinal TCRB deep sequencing done wherever samples were available.

The CDR3, cysteine through phenylalanine, is 14 amino acids long. Just the 42-base CDR3 DNA is kept, in frame starting at base 1. V loses 6 bases of germline sequence and J loses 1 base, and the interval between the two ends is 12 bases. The germline V gene (reference sequence) sets CDR1 to MNHEY and CDR2 to SMNVEV. Beyond this particular receptor, the publication reports: The authors stated that sample limitations prevented analyses of patient blood samples from being reproduced. Availability determined which PBMC samples were chosen for TCRB deep sequencing. Pseudoprogression appeared unrelated to alterations in the top peripheral T cell clonotypes detected by TCRB sequencing. Immune responses induced by the vaccine were seen in roughly 95% of patients across multiple MHC alleles.

What the time point label conveys for this sample: week 11, during vaccination. Each vaccine dose, consisting of 300 ug of a 20-mer mutant IDH1 peptide in Montanide, was administered subcutaneously with topical imiquimod. Newly diagnosed WHO grade 3 or 4 IDH1-mutant astrocytomas showing loss of nuclear ATRX were present in the donors. The samples were drawn from NOA16, a multicentre, single-arm, open-label phase I trial in Germany that tested a mutant IDH1 peptide vaccine in humans for the first time. Genomic DNA for TCRB sequencing was extracted from EDTA blood using the DNeasy Blood and Tissue Kit. The library was prepared using the immunoSEQ multiplex PCR assay. Rearranged TCR beta chain sequences were amplified using the hsTCRB Kit according to the manufacturer's protocol. An Illumina MiSeq was used to sequence the TCRB libraries. The paper's data handling went like this. The kit vendor's proprietary platform handled demultiplexing, trimming and gene mapping. Drawn from immuneACCESS, this table holds only the in-frame rearrangements with V and J called that TCRdb kept. Clones are partly lost; checked studies trace under half to an unresolved V gene and leave the rest unexplained. The DNA was the basis for D and trimming; V, J and clone size are from that table. The sample includes approximately 25,000 clones, with about 78% observed a single time. Clones ranked in the top ten supply approximately 9.5% of the sample.

Material: PBMCs, obtained from a glioma patient whose treatment included an IDH1 peptide vaccine. The receptor comes from a woman aged 18 to 35 with glioma. The V gene is TRBV27 and the J gene is TRBJ1-2, with no confident D gene call. The bases are TGTGCCAGCAGCCCCCGTGCGGTTAACTATGGCTACACCTTC. Its protein is CASSPRAVNYGYTF.